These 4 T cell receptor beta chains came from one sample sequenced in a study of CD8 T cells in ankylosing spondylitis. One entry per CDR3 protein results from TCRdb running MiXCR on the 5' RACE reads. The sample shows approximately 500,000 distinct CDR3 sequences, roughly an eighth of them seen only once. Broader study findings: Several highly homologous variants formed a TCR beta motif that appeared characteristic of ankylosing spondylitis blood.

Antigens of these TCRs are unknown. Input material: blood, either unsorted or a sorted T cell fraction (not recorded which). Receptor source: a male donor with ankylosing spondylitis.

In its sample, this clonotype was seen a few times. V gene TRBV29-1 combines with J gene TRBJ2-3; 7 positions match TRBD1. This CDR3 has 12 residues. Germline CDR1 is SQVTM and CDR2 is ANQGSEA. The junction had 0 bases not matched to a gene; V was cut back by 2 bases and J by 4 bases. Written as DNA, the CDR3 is TGCAGCGTTGAACAGGGGGCAGATACGCAGTATTTT. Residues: CSVEQGADTQYF.

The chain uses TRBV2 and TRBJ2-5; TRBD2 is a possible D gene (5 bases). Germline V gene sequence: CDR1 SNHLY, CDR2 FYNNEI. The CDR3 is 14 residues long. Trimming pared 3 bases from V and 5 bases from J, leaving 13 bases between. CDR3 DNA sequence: TGTGCCAGCAGTGAGGACTTGCAAAGGGAGACCCAGTACTTC. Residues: CASSEDLQRETQYF.

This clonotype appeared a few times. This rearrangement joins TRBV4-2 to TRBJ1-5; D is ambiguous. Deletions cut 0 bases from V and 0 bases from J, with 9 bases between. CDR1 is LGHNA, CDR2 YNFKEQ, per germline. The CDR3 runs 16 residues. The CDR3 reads CASSQDPLYSNQPQHF. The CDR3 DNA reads TGTGCCAGCAGCCAAGATCCCTTGTATAGCAATCAGCCCCAGCATTTT.

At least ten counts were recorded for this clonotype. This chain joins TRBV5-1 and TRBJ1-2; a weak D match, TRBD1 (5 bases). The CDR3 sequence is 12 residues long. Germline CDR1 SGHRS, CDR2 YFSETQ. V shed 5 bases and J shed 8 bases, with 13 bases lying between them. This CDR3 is CASRPGLEGYTF. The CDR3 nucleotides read TGCGCCAGCAGGCCAGGGTTGGAAGGCTACACCTTC. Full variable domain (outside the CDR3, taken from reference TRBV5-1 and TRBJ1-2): KAGVTQTPRYLIKTRGQQVTLSCSPISGHRSVSWYQQTPGQGLQFLFEYFSETQRNKGNFPGRFSGRQFSNSRSEMNVSTLELGDSALYLCASRPGLEGYTFGSGTRLTVV.